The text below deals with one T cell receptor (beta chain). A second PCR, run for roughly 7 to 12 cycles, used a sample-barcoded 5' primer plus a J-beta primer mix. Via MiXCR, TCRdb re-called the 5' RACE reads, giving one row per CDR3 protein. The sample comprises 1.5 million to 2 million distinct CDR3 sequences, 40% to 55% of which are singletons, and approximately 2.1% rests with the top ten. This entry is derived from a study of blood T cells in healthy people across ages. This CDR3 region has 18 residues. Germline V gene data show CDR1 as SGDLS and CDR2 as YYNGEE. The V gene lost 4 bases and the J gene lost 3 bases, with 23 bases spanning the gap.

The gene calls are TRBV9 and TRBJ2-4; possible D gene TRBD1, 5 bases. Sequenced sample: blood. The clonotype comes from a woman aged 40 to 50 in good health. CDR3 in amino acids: CASSPSLVGAEGKNIQYF. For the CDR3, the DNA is TGTGCCAGCAGCCCCTCTCTGGTTGGGGCGGAAGGCAAAAACATTCAGTACTTC.